The next 18 T cell receptor beta chains were all read from a single sample in a study of shared T cell receptors in the human thymus. The assay was immunoSEQ multiplex PCR, and TCRdb's table has in-frame clones only and misses some. The sample has approximately 730,000 clones; approximately 85% are singletons. This sample also belongs to another study, concerning human thymus T cells.

Sequenced input: thymocytes. These receptors all come from a girl less than two years old with a congenital heart defect.

The V gene is TRBV27, the J gene TRBJ1-2; D unresolved. The V gene's germline CDR1 is MNHEY and CDR2 SMNVEV (reference sequence). The V gene lost 5 bases and the J gene lost 8 bases, with 18 bases spanning the gap. The CDR3 is 14 amino acids. CDR3 DNA sequence: TGTGCCAGCAGTCACCTCGGGAGACGTGGGGGCTACACCTTC. Amino acids: CASSHLGRRGGYTF.

This clone was observed a single time. V and J are TRBV29-1 and TRBJ1-1; D is undetermined. CDR3 length: 17 amino acids. Germline V lookup: CDR1 SQVTM, CDR2 ANQGSEA. Trimming removed 0 bases from V and 0 bases from J, with 17 bases in between. This CDR3 is CSVEDPIRGNMNTEAFF. Here the CDR3 DNA reads TGCAGCGTTGAAGATCCCATTCGCGGGAACATGAACACTGAAGCTTTCTTT. Based on the CDR3 plus reference TRBV29-1 and TRBJ1-1, the full variable domain is SAVISQKPSRDICQRGTSLTIQCQVDSQVTMMFWYRQQPGQSLTLIATANQGSEATYESGFVIDKFPISRPNLTFSTLTVSNMSPEDSSIYLCSVEDPIRGNMNTEAFFGQGTRLTVV.

V is TRBV6-4 and J is TRBJ1-1, with 11 bases fitting TRBD1. CDR1 and CDR2 from the germline V gene are MRHNA and SNTAGT. The CDR3 sequence is 14 residues long. J gave up 5 bases and V 6 bases, and 5 bases lay outside the gene matches. The CDR3: CASRWDRGSTEAFF. CDR3 bases: TGTGCCAGCAGATGGGACAGGGGGAGTACTGAAGCTTTCTTT.

V gene TRBV19 combines with J gene TRBJ1-2, with 8 bases identical to TRBD1. Germline V gene lookup returns CDR1 LNHDA and CDR2 SQIVND (reference sequence). The CDR3 contains 20 residues. The J segment lost 3 bases and the V segment lost 3 bases, leaving 21 bases of the junction unmatched. CDR3 nucleotides: TGTGCCAGTAGTATGAAGGGAAGACGGGACAGGAGATCCCTCTACTATGGCTACACCTTC. This translates into CASSMKGRRDRRSLYYGYTF. Together with reference TRBV19 and TRBJ1-2, the CDR3 gives the full variable domain: DGGITQSPKYLFRKEGQNVTLSCEQNLNHDAMYWYRQDPGQGLRLIYYSQIVNDFQKGDIAEGYSVSREKKESFPLTVTSAQKNPTAFYLCASSMKGRRDRRSLYYGYTFGSGTRLTVV.

The table lists this clone with a few counts. The CDR3 protein is CASSLTGAVFPTGELFF. CDR3 nucleotides: TGTGCCAGCAGCTTAACAGGGGCGGTTTTCCCCACCGGGGAGCTGTTTTTT. The J gene is TRBJ2-2, the V gene TRBV7-2; 7 bases align to TRBD1. The V segment lost 2 bases and the J segment 4 bases; nucleotides outside the gene matches: 10. The CDR3 has 17 amino acids. From germline, CDR1 is SGHTA and CDR2 FQGNSA.

This chain uses TRBV6-5 with TRBJ2-1; D is possibly TRBD1 (6 bases). V was clipped by 4 bases and J by 2 bases, with 12 bases between them. Per the germline V gene, CDR1 is MNHEY and CDR2 is SVGAGI. The CDR3 spans 15 residues. CDR3 DNA sequence: TGTGCCAGCAGTTCCGGGACATTGACCTACAATGAGCAGTTCTTC. It is translated as CASSSGTLTYNEQFF.

The rearrangement links TRBV6-6 to TRBJ1-4; a possible D gene is TRBD1 (6 bases). Germline CDR1 reads MNHNY; CDR2 reads SVGAGI (reference sequence). CDR3 length: 16 residues. V was shortened by 0 bases and J by 2 bases, with 10 bases between the two germline ends. The CDR3 DNA reads as TGTGCCAGCAGTTACTCGGGGGCGAGGACTAATGAAAAACTGTTTTTT. This sequence encodes CASSYSGARTNEKLFF.

In its sample, this clone was seen once. The chain has TRBV18 and TRBJ1-6, with 7 bases lining up with TRBD1. The junction had 7 bases not matched to a gene; V was cut back by 0 bases and J by 11 bases. This CDR3 spans 15 amino acids. Germline V CDR1 and CDR2: KGHSH, LQKENI. This chain's CDR3 is CASSPPSRGKPPLHF. The CDR3 bases are TGTGCCAGCTCACCACCTAGCAGGGGGAAGCCACCCCTCCACTTT.

The CDR3, as DNA: TGTGCCAGCAGTATAGGACGTGTCCGGGGGGATTCCTACGAGCAGTACTTC. Its translation: CASSIGRVRGDSYEQYF. The J gene is TRBJ2-7, the V gene TRBV11-2; the match to TRBD2 covers 7 bases. The V segment lost 6 bases and the J segment 1 base; nucleotides outside the gene matches: 15. Germline CDR1 SGHAT, CDR2 FQNNGV. The CDR3 is made up of 17 amino acids.

This rearrangement joins TRBV11-2 to TRBJ2-7; TRBD2 agrees at 11 bases. V lost 3 bases, J lost 1 base, and 2 bases stayed unmatched. The CDR3 consists of 15 residues. Germline V gene data show CDR1 as SGHAT and CDR2 as FQNNGV. The CDR3 is CASSFSGGASYEQYF. DNA of the CDR3: TGTGCCAGCAGCTTTAGCGGGGGGGCGTCCTACGAGCAGTACTTC.

The CDR3 region is CASSLGRGEALPSTNTEAFF. The CDR3 DNA sequence: TGCGCCAGCAGCTTGGGTCGCGGCGAGGCGCTTCCCTCAACGAACACTGAAGCTTTCTTT. The genes are TRBV5-1 and TRBJ1-1; D is unresolved. The CDR3 totals 20 residues. Germline V CDR1 and CDR2: SGHRS, YFSETQ. V was trimmed by 0 bases and J by 1 base, leaving 25 bases between them.

The sample holds one count of this clone. The chain carries TRBV11-1 and TRBJ1-3; D might be TRBD1 (5 bases). The CDR3 has 14 residues. The germline V gene has CDR1 SGHAT and CDR2 FQDESV (reference sequence). Trimming took 5 bases from V and 4 from J, leaving 12 bases between them. In nucleotides, the CDR3 is TGTGCCAGCAGCCTTACAGGTATCGGAAACACCATATATTTT. Its protein is CASSLTGIGNTIYF.

This chain joins TRBV27 and TRBJ2-5; 7 nucleotides agree with TRBD1. Germline V gives CDR1 MNHEY, CDR2 SMNVEV (reference sequence). V shed 8 bases and J 3 bases; nucleotides not matched to a gene: 18. This CDR3 has 17 amino acids. The CDR3 region is CASQQTTGDRAKETQYF. The DNA of the CDR3 is TGTGCCAGCCAACAGACAACAGGGGATCGAGCGAAAGAGACCCAGTACTTC.

This chain uses TRBV6-1 with TRBJ1-5, with 7 bases aligning to TRBD1. Germline lookup yields CDR1 MNHNS and CDR2 SASEGT. This CDR3 contains 20 residues. The V segment lost 0 bases and the J segment 4 bases; nucleotides outside the gene matches: 18. The CDR3: CASSEARPGGRQGVNQPQHF. CDR3 DNA sequence: TGTGCCAGCAGTGAAGCGCGTCCCGGAGGGCGACAGGGAGTAAATCAGCCCCAGCATTTT.

The rearrangement joins TRBV4-3 to TRBJ1-1; TRBD1 might be the D (5 bases). V was shortened by 3 bases and J by 1 base, with 12 bases between the two germline ends. Germline V gene data show CDR1 as LGHNA and CDR2 as YSLEER. The CDR3 has 15 amino acids. The chain's CDR3 is CASSHRRAENTEAFF. The CDR3 region has the DNA TGCGCCAGCAGCCATCGCAGGGCGGAGAACACTGAAGCTTTCTTT.

V and J are TRBV6-5 and TRBJ1-6, with TRBD1 matching over 7 bases. The CDR3 loop spans 14 amino acids. The ends lost 6 bases at V and 9 bases at J; junction bases unmatched: 8. Germline assignment: CDR1 MNHEY and CDR2 SVGAGI. This CDR3 reads CASRWGQRGSPLHF. CDR3 sequence (DNA): TGTGCCAGCAGATGGGGACAGAGGGGTTCACCCCTCCACTTT.

The rearrangement joins TRBV10-3 to TRBJ1-3; tentatively, D is TRBD1 (5 bases). Trimming pared 2 bases from V and 5 bases from J, leaving 13 bases between. Germline assignment: CDR1 ENHRY and CDR2 SYGVKD. The CDR3 is 15 residues long. CDR3 protein: CAISEAGGSRNTIYF. For the CDR3, the DNA is TGTGCCATCAGTGAGGCCGGGGGGAGTCGAAACACCATATATTTT.

The V gene is TRBV7-8, the J gene TRBJ1-6, with 9 bases lining up with TRBD1. V shed 3 bases and J 7 bases; nucleotides not matched to a gene: 13. This CDR3 has 18 residues. Germline lookup yields CDR1 SGHVS and CDR2 FQNEAQ. CDR3 region: CASSFYDKRGTGNSPLHF. CDR3 bases: TGTGCCAGCAGCTTCTACGACAAAAGGGGGACAGGGAATTCACCCCTCCACTTT.